This T cell receptor (beta chain) was observed in a study of shared clonotypes between healthy human individuals. Study details: Those who served as donors were a couple of women and a few men between the ages of 18 and 49.

Naivety among CD8 cells was defined by CD45RO negativity and positive CCR7 selection, thereby excluding terminally differentiated effector memory CD45RA+ cells. For this clone: Its antigen remains unknown.

Study-wide points: The four-donor shared clonotypes exceeded non-shared clonotypes in generation probability, with non-shared ones scoring lower. Rarefaction exposed incomplete sorted-subset sequencing despite large depth.

Per germline, CDR1 MNHNS and CDR2 SASEGT. Trimming cost V 3 bases and J 0 bases, with 9 bases left between them. This CDR3 has 15 amino acids. Sequencing was performed with immunoSEQ multiplex PCR; in TCRdb, only in-frame clones are kept and a portion is missing. The table records about 2,100,000 clones, under 95% of them present only once. The chain employs TRBV6-1 and TRBJ1-5, with D unresolved. This receptor was obtained from a man in his late teens or twenties in good health. Some clones in this sample may be carry-over from other donors' samples. The specimen was naive CD8+ T cells from PBMCs. The CDR3 region has the DNA TGTGCCAGCAGTGAGACGCCGCATAGCAATCAGCCCCAGCATTTT. Residues: CASSETPHSNQPQHF.